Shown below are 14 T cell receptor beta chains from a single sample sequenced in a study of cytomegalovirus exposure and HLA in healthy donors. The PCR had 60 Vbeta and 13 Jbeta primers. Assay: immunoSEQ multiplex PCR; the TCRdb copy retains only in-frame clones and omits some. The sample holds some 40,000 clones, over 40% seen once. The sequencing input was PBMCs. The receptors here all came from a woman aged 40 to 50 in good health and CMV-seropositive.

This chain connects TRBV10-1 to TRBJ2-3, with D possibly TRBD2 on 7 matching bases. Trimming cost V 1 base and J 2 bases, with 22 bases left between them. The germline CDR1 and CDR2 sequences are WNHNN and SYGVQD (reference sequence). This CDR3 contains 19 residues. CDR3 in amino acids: CASSELRGGDGSATDTQYF. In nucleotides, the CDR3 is TGCGCCAGCAGTGAGTTGAGAGGGGGGGATGGCTCTGCCACAGATACGCAGTATTTT.

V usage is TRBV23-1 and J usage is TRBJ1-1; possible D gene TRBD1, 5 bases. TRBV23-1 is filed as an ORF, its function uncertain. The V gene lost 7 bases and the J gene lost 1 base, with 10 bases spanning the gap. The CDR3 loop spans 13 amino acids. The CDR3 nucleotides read TGCGCCAGCAAACGAGGACAGAACACTGAAGCTTTCTTT. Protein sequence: CASKRGQNTEAFF.

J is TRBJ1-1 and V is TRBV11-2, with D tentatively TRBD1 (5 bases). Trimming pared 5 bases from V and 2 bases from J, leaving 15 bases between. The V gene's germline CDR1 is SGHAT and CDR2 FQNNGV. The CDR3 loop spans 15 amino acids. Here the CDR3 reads CASSPWGERNTEAFF. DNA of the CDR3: TGTGCCAGCAGCCCCTGGGGGGAGAGAAACACTGAAGCTTTCTTT.

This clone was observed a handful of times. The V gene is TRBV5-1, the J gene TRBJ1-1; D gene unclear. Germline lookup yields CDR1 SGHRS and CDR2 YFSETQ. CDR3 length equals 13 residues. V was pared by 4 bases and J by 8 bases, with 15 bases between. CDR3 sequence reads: CASSVTLYAEAFF. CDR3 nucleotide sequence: TGCGCCAGCAGCGTAACTTTGTACGCAGAAGCTTTCTTT.

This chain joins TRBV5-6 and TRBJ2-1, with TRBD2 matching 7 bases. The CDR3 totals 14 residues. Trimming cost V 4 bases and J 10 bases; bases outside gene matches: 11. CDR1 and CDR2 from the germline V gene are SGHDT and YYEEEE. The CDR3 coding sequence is TGTGCCAGCAGCCCTGGTGGGGTGGGGGGGGAGCAGTTCTTC. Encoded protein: CASSPGGVGGEQFF.

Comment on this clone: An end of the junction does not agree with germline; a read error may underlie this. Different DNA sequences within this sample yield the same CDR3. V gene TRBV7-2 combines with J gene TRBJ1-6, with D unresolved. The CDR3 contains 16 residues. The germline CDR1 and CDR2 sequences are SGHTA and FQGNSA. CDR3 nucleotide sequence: TGTGCCAGCAGCTTAGGACGGAGCTCCTATAATTCACCTCTCCACTTT. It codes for CASSLGRSSYNSPLHF. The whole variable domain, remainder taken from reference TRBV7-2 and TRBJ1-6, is GAGVSQSPSNKVTEKGKDVELRCDPISGHTALYWYRQSLGQGLEFLIYFQGNSAPDKSGLPSDRFSAERTGGSVSTLTIQRTQQEDSAVYLCASSLGRSSYNSPLHFGNGTRLTVT.

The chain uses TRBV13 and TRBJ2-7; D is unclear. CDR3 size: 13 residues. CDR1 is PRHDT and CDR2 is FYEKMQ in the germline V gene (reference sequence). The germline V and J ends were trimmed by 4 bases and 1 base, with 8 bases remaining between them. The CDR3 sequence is CASSSYPSYEQYF. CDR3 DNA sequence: TGTGCCAGCAGCTCCTACCCATCCTACGAGCAGTACTTC.

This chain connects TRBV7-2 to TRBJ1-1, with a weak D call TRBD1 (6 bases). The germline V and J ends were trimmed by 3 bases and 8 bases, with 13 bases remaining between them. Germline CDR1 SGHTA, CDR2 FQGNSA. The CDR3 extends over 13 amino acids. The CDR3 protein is CASSFFSGQEAFF. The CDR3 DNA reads TGTGCCAGCAGCTTTTTCTCGGGACAAGAAGCTTTCTTT.

In DNA form, the CDR3 reads TGCGCCAGCAGCCAAGATTGGAGGGAACAAGAGACCCAGTACTTC. It codes for CASSQDWREQETQYF. The V call is TRBV4-3, the J call TRBJ2-5; D is perhaps TRBD2 (6 bases). This CDR3 has 15 amino acids. Germline-derived CDR1 and CDR2 are LGHNA and YSLEER. V dropped 0 bases and J dropped 2 bases, with 10 bases sitting between them.

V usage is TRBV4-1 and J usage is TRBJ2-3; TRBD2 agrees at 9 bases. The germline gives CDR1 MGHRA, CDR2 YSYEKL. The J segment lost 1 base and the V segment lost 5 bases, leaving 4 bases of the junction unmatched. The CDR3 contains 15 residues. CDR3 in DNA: TGCGCCAGCAGCTTCAGCGGGGGGCGCACAGATACGCAGTATTTT. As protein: CASSFSGGRTDTQYF.

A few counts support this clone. The CDR3 bases are TGTGCCAGCAGCCAGAACAGGAACACTGAAGCTTTCTTT. Its translation: CASSQNRNTEAFF. The rearrangement uses TRBV7-3 and TRBJ1-1; D ambiguous. There are 13 residues in the CDR3. In germline, CDR1 is SGHTA, CDR2 FQGTGA. Trimming took 5 bases from V and 1 from J, leaving 8 bases between them. Complete variable domain (other parts from reference TRBV7-3 and TRBJ1-1): GAGVSQTPSNKVTEKGKYVELRCDPISGHTALYWYRQSLGQGPEFLIYFQGTGAADDSGLPNDRFFAVRPEGSVSTLKIQRTERGDSAVYLCASSQNRNTEAFFGQGTRLTVV.

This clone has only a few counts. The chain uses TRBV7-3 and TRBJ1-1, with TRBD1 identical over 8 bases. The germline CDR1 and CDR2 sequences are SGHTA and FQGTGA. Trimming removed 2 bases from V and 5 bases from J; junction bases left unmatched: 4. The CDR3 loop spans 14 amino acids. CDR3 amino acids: CASSLSQGATEAFF. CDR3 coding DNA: TGTGCCAGCAGCTTATCCCAGGGGGCGACTGAAGCTTTCTTT.

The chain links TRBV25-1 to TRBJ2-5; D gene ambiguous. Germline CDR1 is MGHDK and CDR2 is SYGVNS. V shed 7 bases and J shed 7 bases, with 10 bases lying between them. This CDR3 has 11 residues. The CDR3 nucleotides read TGTGCCAGCACAAAAGGCGGGACCCAGTACTTC. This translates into CASTKGGTQYF.

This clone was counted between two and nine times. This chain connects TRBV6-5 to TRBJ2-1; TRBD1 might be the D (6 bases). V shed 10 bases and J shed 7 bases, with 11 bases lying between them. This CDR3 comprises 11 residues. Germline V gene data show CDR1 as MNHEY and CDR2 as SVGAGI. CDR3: CATRQVNEQFF. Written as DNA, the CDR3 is TGTGCCACGCGACAGGTAAATGAGCAGTTCTTC.